Sequencing of this TCR beta chain was carried out in a study of blood T cell repertoires in COVID-19. Study-wide background: Sources were T cells, B-cell-depleted T cells, or PBMCs; the material itself was cDNA or gDNA.

Germline-derived CDR1 and CDR2 are MDHEN and SYDVKM. V shed 7 bases and J shed 1 base, with 16 bases lying between them. CDR3 size: 15 residues. Clones were read by immunoSEQ multiplex PCR, and TCRdb kept only the in-frame ones, dropping some. Of about 240,000 clones listed, about 86% are singletons. This clone was recorded only once. Source material: peripheral blood. The chain joins TRBV28 to TRBJ1-1; weak D call: TRBD1 (6 bases). The TCR sequence derives from a man in his sixties with acute or convalescent COVID-19. The CDR3 DNA sequence: TGTGCCAGCATTTCCTACGACAGGCCGAACACTGAAGCTTTCTTT. Amino acids: CASISYDRPNTEAFF.